Included here is one T cell receptor beta chain sequence, with context. Its cognate antigen is unknown. Between the trimmed V and J ends, which lost 6 bases and 8 bases, there was a span of 16 bases. This CDR3 is built from 14 residues. Per germline, CDR1 MDHEN and CDR2 SYDVKM. The data were produced by immunoSEQ multiplex PCR, yet TCRdb's version contains in-frame clones alone and is incomplete. The repertoire consists of approximately 13,000 clones, with around 69% occurring once and the leading ten covering about 8.7%. This sample is part of a study of T cell repertoires in ileal Crohn's disease. Study information: The M6 sample came from neoterminal ileum during colonoscopy after surgery.

This sample's time point: neoterminal ileum biopsy at postoperative endoscopy, about 6 months after surgery. Study conclusions and caveats: Mucosal expansions were suggested to be mainly CD8 T cells.

The sequence was collected from an adult with Crohn's disease. This chain joins TRBV28 and TRBJ1-4, with a weak D call TRBD1 (5 bases). Material for sequencing was ileal tissue. The CDR3 region is CASSSRAAQEKLFF. CDR3 nucleotides: TGTGCCAGCAGCTCCAGGGCGGCTCAGGAAAAACTGTTTTTT. Full variable domain (remainder filled in from reference TRBV28 and TRBJ1-4): DVKVTQSSRYLVKRTGEKVFLECVQDMDHENMFWYRQDPGLGLRLIYFSYDVKMKEKGDIPEGYSVSREKKERFSLILESASTNQTSMYLCASSSRAAQEKLFFGSGTQLSVL.